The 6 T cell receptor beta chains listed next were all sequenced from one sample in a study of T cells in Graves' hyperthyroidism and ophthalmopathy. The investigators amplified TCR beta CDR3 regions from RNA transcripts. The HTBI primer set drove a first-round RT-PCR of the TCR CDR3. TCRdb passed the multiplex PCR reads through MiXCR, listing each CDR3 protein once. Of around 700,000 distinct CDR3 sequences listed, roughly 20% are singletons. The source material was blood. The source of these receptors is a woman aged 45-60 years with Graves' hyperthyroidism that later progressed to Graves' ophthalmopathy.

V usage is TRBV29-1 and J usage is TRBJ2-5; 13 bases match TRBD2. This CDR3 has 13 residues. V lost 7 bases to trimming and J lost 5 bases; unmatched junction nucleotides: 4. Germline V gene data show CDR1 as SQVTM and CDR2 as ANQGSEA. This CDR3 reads CSDRTSGGETQYF. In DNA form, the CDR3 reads TGCAGCGATAGGACTAGCGGGGGCGAGACCCAGTACTTC.

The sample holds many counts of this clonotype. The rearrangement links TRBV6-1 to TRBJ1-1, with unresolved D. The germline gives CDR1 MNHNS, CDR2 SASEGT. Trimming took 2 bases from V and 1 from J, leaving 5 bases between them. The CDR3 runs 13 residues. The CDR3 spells CASSEYGNTEAFF. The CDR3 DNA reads TGTGCCAGCAGTGAATACGGGAACACTGAAGCTTTCTTT.

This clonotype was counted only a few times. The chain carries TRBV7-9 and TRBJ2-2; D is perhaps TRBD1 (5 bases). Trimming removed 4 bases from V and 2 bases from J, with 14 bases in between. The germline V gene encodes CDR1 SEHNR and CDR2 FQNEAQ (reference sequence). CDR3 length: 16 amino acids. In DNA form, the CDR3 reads TGTGCCAGCAGCTCAACAGGCGTGGACAACACCGGGGAGCTGTTTTTT. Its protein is CASSSTGVDNTGELFF.

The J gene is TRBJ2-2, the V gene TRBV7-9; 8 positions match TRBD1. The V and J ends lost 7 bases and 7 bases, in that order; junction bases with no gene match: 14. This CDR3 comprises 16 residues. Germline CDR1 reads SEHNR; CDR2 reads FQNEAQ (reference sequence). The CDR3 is CASTSPRGQVVGELFF. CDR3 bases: TGTGCCAGCACCTCACCCAGGGGGCAGGTGGTCGGGGAGCTGTTTTTT.

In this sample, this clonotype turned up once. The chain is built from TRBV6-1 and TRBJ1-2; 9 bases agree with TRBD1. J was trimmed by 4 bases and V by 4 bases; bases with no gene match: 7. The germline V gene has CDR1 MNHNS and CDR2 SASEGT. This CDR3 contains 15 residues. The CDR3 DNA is TGTGCCAGCAGTGTCCCCGGGACAGGGCGCTATGGCTACACCTTC. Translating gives CASSVPGTGRYGYTF.

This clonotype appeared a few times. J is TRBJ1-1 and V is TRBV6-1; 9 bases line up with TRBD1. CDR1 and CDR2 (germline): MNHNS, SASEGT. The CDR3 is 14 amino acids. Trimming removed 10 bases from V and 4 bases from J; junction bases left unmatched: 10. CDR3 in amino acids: CATTGQGHRTEAFF. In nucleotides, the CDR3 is TGTGCCACGACGGGACAGGGCCATCGCACTGAAGCTTTCTTT.